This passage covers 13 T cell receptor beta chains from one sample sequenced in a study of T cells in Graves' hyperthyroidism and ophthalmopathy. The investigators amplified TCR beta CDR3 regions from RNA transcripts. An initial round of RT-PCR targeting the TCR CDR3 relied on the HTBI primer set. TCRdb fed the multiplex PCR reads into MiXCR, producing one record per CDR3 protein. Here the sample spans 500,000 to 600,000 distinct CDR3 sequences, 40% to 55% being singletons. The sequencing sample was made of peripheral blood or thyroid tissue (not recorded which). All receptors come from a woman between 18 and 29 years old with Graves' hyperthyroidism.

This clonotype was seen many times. CDR3 sequence: CSSDGAVQNQETQYF. The CDR3 DNA reads as TGCAGCTCAGATGGGGCAGTACAAAACCAAGAGACCCAGTACTTC. The V call is TRBV20-1, the J call TRBJ2-5; TRBD1 is a possible D gene (5 bases). The CDR3 consists of 15 residues. CDR1 is DFQATT and CDR2 is SNEGSKA in the germline V gene (reference sequence).

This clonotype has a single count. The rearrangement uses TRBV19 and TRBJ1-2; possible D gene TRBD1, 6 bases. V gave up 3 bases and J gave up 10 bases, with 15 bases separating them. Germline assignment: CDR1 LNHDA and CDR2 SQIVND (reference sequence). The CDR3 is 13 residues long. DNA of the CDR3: TGTGCCAGTAGTATGTGGGCACAGGGTTTCTACACCTTC. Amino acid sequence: CASSMWAQGFYTF.

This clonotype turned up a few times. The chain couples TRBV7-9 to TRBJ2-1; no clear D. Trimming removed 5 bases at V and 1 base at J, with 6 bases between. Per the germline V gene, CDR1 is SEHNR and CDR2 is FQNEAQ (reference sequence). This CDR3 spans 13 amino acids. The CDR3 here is CASSAPSYNEQFF. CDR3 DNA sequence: TGTGCCAGCAGCGCACCATCCTACAATGAGCAGTTCTTC.

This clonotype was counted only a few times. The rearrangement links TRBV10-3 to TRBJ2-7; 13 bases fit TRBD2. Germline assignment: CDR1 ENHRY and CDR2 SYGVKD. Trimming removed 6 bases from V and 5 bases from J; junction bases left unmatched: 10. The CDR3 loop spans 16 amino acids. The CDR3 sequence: CAISATSGRYRNEQYF. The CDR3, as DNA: TGTGCCATCAGCGCGACTAGCGGGAGGTATCGGAACGAGCAGTACTTC.

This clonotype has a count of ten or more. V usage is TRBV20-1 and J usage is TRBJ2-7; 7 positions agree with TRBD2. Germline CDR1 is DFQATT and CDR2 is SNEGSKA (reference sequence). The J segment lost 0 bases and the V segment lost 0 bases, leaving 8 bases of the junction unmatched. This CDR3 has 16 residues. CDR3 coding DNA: TGCAGTGCTAGAGATCTAGGCGGGAGAAGCTCCTACGAGCAGTACTTC. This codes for CSARDLGGRSSYEQYF.

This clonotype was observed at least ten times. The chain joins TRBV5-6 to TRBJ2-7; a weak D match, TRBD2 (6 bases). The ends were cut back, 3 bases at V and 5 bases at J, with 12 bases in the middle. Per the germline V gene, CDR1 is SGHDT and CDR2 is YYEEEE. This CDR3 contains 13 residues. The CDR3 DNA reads TGTGCCAGCAGCTGGACTAATTTAGACGAGCAGTACTTC. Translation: CASSWTNLDEQYF.

The CDR3 region is CSVERPGTSGYEQYF. In nucleotides, the CDR3 is TGCAGCGTTGAACGTCCCGGGACTAGCGGGTACGAGCAGTACTTC. The rearrangement joins TRBV29-1 to TRBJ2-7, with TRBD2 identical over 12 bases. Germline CDR1 SQVTM, CDR2 ANQGSEA. The CDR3 is made up of 15 amino acids. With 2 bases clipped from V and 4 bases from J, the junction kept 6 bases outside the gene matches.

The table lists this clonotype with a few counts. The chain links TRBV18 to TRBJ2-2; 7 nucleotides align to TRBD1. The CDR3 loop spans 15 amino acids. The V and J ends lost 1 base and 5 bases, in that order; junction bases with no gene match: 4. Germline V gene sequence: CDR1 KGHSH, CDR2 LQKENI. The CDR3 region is CASSPRHRGTGELFF. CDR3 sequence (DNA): TGTGCCAGCTCACCACGGCACAGGGGAACCGGGGAGCTGTTTTTT.

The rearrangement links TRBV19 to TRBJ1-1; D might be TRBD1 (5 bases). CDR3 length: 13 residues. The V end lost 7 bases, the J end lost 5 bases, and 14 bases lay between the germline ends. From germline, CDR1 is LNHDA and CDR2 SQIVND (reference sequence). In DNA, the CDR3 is TGTGCCAGTAAAGAGGGGCGAGGGACTGAAGCTTTCTTT. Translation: CASKEGRGTEAFF.

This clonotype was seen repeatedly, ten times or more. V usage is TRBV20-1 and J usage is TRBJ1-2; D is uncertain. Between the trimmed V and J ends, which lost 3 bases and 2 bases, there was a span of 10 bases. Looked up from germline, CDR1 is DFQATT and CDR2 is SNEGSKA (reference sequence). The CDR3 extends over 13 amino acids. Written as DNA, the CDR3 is TGCAGTGCTAGTCGGGGAGGGAACTATGGCTACACCTTC. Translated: CSASRGGNYGYTF.

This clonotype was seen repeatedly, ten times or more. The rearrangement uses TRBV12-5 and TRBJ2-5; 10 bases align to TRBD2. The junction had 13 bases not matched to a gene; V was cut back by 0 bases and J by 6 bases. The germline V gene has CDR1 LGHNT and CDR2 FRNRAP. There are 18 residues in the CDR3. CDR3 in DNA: TGTGCTAGTGGTTTGGTACTCGGAACTAGCGGGATCATGAAGACCCAGTACTTC. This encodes CASGLVLGTSGIMKTQYF. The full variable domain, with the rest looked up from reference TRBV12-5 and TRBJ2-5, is DARVTQTPRHKVTEMGQEVTMRCQPILGHNTVFWYRQTMMQGLELLAYFRNRAPLDDSGMPKDRFSAEMPDATLATLKIQPSEPRDSAVYFCASGLVLGTSGIMKTQYFGPGTRLLVL.

In nucleotides, the CDR3 is TGCAGCGTGAGGGACAGGGCCCCCGATCAGCCCCAGTACTTC. Protein: CSVRDRAPDQPQYF. V and J are TRBV29-1 and TRBJ2-5; 9 bases fit TRBD1. The CDR3 totals 14 residues. Looked up from germline, CDR1 is SQVTM and CDR2 is ANQGSEA. Trimming took 6 bases from V and 9 from J; bases not matched to a gene: 14.

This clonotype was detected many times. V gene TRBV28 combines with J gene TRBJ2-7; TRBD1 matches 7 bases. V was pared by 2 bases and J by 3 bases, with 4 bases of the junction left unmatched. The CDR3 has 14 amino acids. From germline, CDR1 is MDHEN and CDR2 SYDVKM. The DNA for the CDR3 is TGTGCCAGCAGTTTAAGGGGGACAGTCTACGAGCAGTACTTC. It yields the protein CASSLRGTVYEQYF.